These 32 T cell receptor beta chains came from one sample sequenced in a study of T cell responses to AZD1222 COVID-19 vaccine. TCRdb's table, derived via immunoSEQ multiplex PCR, lists solely in-frame clones and lacks some. The table has some 55,000 clones, roughly nine tenths seen once. Source: peripheral blood, taken on day 0 of AZD1222 vaccination. The source of these receptors is an adult in good health.

The chain links TRBV6-4 to TRBJ2-2; D may be TRBD1 or TRBD2 (5 bases each). The length of the CDR3 is 17 residues. V gave up 7 bases and J gave up 0 bases, with 18 bases separating them. Looked up from germline, CDR1 is MRHNA and CDR2 is SNTAGT. The CDR3 sequence is CASISTGTGTNTGELFF. In DNA form, the CDR3 reads TGTGCCAGCATTAGTACCGGGACGGGAACGAACACCGGGGAGCTGTTTTTT.

The V call is TRBV11-1, the J call TRBJ1-2, with a weak D call TRBD1 (5 bases). This CDR3 has 13 residues. V was cut by 4 bases and J by 4 bases, with 10 bases left in between. CDR1 is SGHAT and CDR2 is FQDESV in the germline V gene (reference sequence). CDR3 nucleotides: TGTGCCAGCAGCTCGACAGATTCCTATGGCTACACCTTC. This gives the protein CASSSTDSYGYTF.

This clone was recorded only once. For the CDR3, the DNA is TGTGCCAGCAGTAAACAGGCATCGGCGGAAAAACTGTTTTTT. It is translated as CASSKQASAEKLFF. The chain recombines TRBV28 with TRBJ1-4; possibly TRBD1 for D (5 bases). The CDR3 contains 14 residues. CDR1 is MDHEN and CDR2 is SYDVKM in the germline V gene. Trimming shortened V by 5 bases and J by 8 bases, and 15 bases separated the two germline ends.

This rearrangement joins TRBV6-2 or TRBV6-3 to TRBJ2-3; 8 nucleotides agree with TRBD2. This CDR3 has 14 amino acids. J lost 4 bases, V lost 7 bases, and 7 bases had no gene match. Germline-derived CDR1 and CDR2 are MNHEY and SVGEGT. CDR3 sequence (DNA): TGTGCCAGCACCCCAGCGGGGGAATCAGATACGCAGTATTTT. Translating gives CASTPAGESDTQYF.

The rearrangement links TRBV11-2 to TRBJ2-2; no definite D call. The ends were cut back, 5 bases at V and 0 bases at J, with 10 bases in the middle. This CDR3 contains 15 residues. CDR1 is SGHAT and CDR2 is FQNNGV in the germline V gene. For the CDR3, the DNA is TGTGCCAGCAGCCAGTCACAGACGAACACCGGGGAGCTGTTTTTT. This codes for CASSQSQTNTGELFF. The full variable domain, with the rest looked up from reference TRBV11-2 and TRBJ2-2, is EAGVAQSPRYKIIEKRQSVAFWCNPISGHATLYWYQQILGQGPKLLIQFQNNGVVDDSQLPKDRFSAERLKGVDSTLKIQPAKLEDSAVYLCASSQSQTNTGELFFGEGSRLTVL.

V gene TRBV4-3 combines with J gene TRBJ2-1; D may match TRBD1 or TRBD2 (5 bases each). The CDR3 loop spans 17 amino acids. Germline CDR1 and CDR2: LGHNA and YSLEER. Trimming stripped 0 bases from V and 5 bases from J, with 17 bases between. The DNA for the CDR3 is TGCGCCAGCAGCCAAGAGTTGGCAGGGAGCCCTAACAATGAGCAGTTCTTC. It translates to CASSQELAGSPNNEQFF.

The chain recombines TRBV6-5 with TRBJ1-6, with D tentatively TRBD1 (6 bases). The CDR3 is made up of 14 amino acids. The V gene's germline CDR1 is MNHEY and CDR2 SVGAGI. Trimming took off 8 bases at V and 0 bases at J, with 8 bases between the two ends. CDR3 sequence reads: CASRDTSYNSPLHF. The CDR3 bases are TGTGCCAGCCGGGACACCTCCTATAATTCACCCCTCCACTTT.

V gene TRBV7-3 combines with J gene TRBJ2-3; tentative D call: TRBD1 (5 bases). CDR1 SGHTA and CDR2 FQGTGA come from the germline V gene. The CDR3 spans 13 residues. Trimming shortened V by 5 bases and J by 5 bases, and 11 bases separated the two germline ends. Written as DNA, the CDR3 is TGTGCCAGCAGCCCCGTAAGGGGAGATACGCAGTATTTT. This codes for CASSPVRGDTQYF. The variable domain in full, with the rest retrieved from reference TRBV7-3 and TRBJ2-3, is GAGVSQTPSNKVTEKGKYVELRCDPISGHTALYWYRQSLGQGPEFLIYFQGTGAADDSGLPNDRFFAVRPEGSVSTLKIQRTERGDSAVYLCASSPVRGDTQYFGPGTRLTVL.

This clone has a single count. The V gene is TRBV2, the J gene TRBJ2-7; perhaps TRBD1 as D (6 bases). CDR3 length: 14 residues. Trimming pared 3 bases from V and 2 bases from J, leaving 11 bases between. Germline CDR1 SNHLY, CDR2 FYNNEI. The CDR3 DNA is TGTGCCAGCAGTGATACGGACAGTACCTACGAGCAGTACTTC. Its translation is CASSDTDSTYEQYF.

V gene TRBV9 combines with J gene TRBJ1-6; D not certain. CDR3 length: 12 residues. The V and J ends lost 0 bases and 10 bases respectively, with 5 bases between them. Germline V gene data show CDR1 as SGDLS and CDR2 as YYNGEE. The CDR3 reads CASSVGGSPLHF. The CDR3 DNA sequence: TGTGCCAGCAGCGTAGGGGGATCACCCCTCCACTTT.

This sequence joins TRBV19 and TRBJ2-5; possible D gene TRBD1, 6 bases. CDR3 size: 15 residues. V lost 5 bases, J lost 1 base, and 14 bases lay in between. Germline CDR1 and CDR2: LNHDA and SQIVND (reference sequence). The CDR3 reads CASSPTGHFQETQYF. The CDR3 coding sequence is TGTGCCAGTAGTCCGACGGGACACTTCCAAGAGACCCAGTACTTC.

This chain connects TRBV7-9 to TRBJ1-1; D is undetermined. The germline CDR1 and CDR2 sequences are SEHNR and FQNEAQ (reference sequence). This CDR3 contains 15 residues. Deletions cut 5 bases from V and 1 base from J, with 14 bases between. CDR3 sequence: CASSGEDRPNTEAFF. CDR3 in DNA: TGTGCCAGCAGCGGTGAGGACCGCCCGAACACTGAAGCTTTCTTT. The full variable domain, its missing parts supplied by reference TRBV7-9 and TRBJ1-1, is DTGVSQNPRHKITKRGQNVTFRCDPISEHNRLYWYRQTLGQGPEFLTYFQNEAQLEKSRLLSDRFSAERPKGSFSTLEIQRTEQGDSAMYLCASSGEDRPNTEAFFGQGTRLTVV.

The gene calls are TRBV5-1 and TRBJ1-2, with no clear D. The CDR3 extends over 14 amino acids. V shed 4 bases and J shed 4 bases, with 14 bases lying between them. The germline V gene has CDR1 SGHRS and CDR2 YFSETQ. CDR3 loop: CASSLRVYSYGYTF. The CDR3 nucleotides read TGCGCCAGCAGCCTTAGGGTTTATAGCTATGGCTACACCTTC.

Here the CDR3 DNA reads TGTGCCAGCAGCTTTCAGGGGAGTAATGAAAAACTGTTTTTT. It specifies CASSFQGSNEKLFF. The chain uses TRBV7-2 and TRBJ1-4; a possible D gene is TRBD1 (6 bases). V lost 3 bases and J 4 bases, leaving 9 bases between the germline ends. This CDR3 has 14 residues. Germline CDR1 and CDR2: SGHTA and FQGNSA.

This chain connects TRBV7-2 to TRBJ2-7, with D perhaps matching TRBD1 (6 bases). V was pared by 0 bases and J by 2 bases, with 8 bases between. CDR1 SGHTA and CDR2 FQGNSA come from the germline V gene. The CDR3 is 14 amino acids. Here the CDR3 DNA reads TGTGCCAGCAGCTTAGCGACAGGACCCTACGAGCAGTACTTC. Translated, it gives CASSLATGPYEQYF. The full variable domain, rest sourced from reference TRBV7-2 and TRBJ2-7, is GAGVSQSPSNKVTEKGKDVELRCDPISGHTALYWYRQSLGQGLEFLIYFQGNSAPDKSGLPSDRFSAERTGGSVSTLTIQRTQQEDSAVYLCASSLATGPYEQYFGPGTRLTVT.

The chain's CDR3 is CASSLARGGEAFF. For the CDR3, the DNA is TGTGCCAGCAGCTTAGCGCGGGGGGGTGAAGCTTTCTTT. The chain uses TRBV11-1 and TRBJ1-1; a weak D match, TRBD1 (5 bases). Trimming pared 0 bases from V and 7 bases from J, leaving 9 bases between. CDR1 and CDR2 (germline): SGHAT, FQDESV (reference sequence). This CDR3 is built from 13 residues.

The chain recombines TRBV6-5 with TRBJ2-5; D ambiguous. This CDR3 has 15 amino acids. The germline V gene encodes CDR1 MNHEY and CDR2 SVGAGI. Trimming left V 6 bases short and J 3 bases short, with 17 bases between. This chain's CDR3 is CASSPERAMKETQYF. In nucleotides, the CDR3 is TGTGCCAGCAGCCCGGAAAGGGCTATGAAAGAGACCCAGTACTTC.

The table lists this clone with a count of one. CDR3 in DNA: TGCAGCGTTGCACAGGGAGGGAATGAAGCTTTCTTT. This codes for CSVAQGGNEAFF. This chain links TRBV29-1 with TRBJ1-1; D might be TRBD1 (6 bases). CDR1 is SQVTM, CDR2 ANQGSEA, per germline. Trimming removed 4 bases at V and 7 bases at J, with 13 bases between. There are 12 residues in the CDR3.

This clone was detected a few times. The CDR3 DNA reads TGTGCCAGCAGTCGACTAGCGGGGGCCTACGAGCAGTACTTC. Residues: CASSRLAGAYEQYF. The genes are TRBV6-5 and TRBJ2-7; TRBD2 aligns across 12 bases. The CDR3 has 14 residues. Germline values: CDR1 MNHEY, CDR2 SVGAGI. Unmatched junction bases numbered 1, after V lost 5 bases and J lost 2 bases.

The chain couples TRBV7-2 to TRBJ1-6; D is unresolved. There are 14 residues in the CDR3. Germline V gene sequence: CDR1 SGHTA, CDR2 FQGNSA. The V end was cut by 5 bases, the J end by 11 bases, with 16 bases between. The CDR3, as DNA: TGTGCCAGCAGCCCAGGCTCCGGGAATCCACCCCTCCACTTT. Translation gives CASSPGSGNPPLHF.

The chain uses TRBV5-6 and TRBJ1-4; D uncertain. CDR1 SGHDT and CDR2 YYEEEE come from the germline V gene. The length of the CDR3 is 16 residues. V shed 4 bases and J shed 0 bases, with 13 bases lying between them. This CDR3 reads CASSRRTSTTNEKLFF. The CDR3, as DNA: TGTGCCAGCAGCAGACGGACGTCGACAACTAATGAAAAACTGTTTTTT.

This chain joins TRBV28 and TRBJ2-3; a weak D match, TRBD2 (5 bases). CDR3 length: 13 residues. V lost 5 bases and J 5 bases, leaving 11 bases between the germline ends. Germline loops: CDR1 MDHEN, CDR2 SYDVKM. CDR3 loop: CASSPPAGDTQYF. The DNA of the CDR3 is TGTGCCAGCAGTCCCCCGGCGGGAGATACGCAGTATTTT.

The chain recombines TRBV6-5 with TRBJ1-5; 7 bases are shared with TRBD1. V dropped 7 bases and J dropped 6; count of bases not matched to a gene: 9. Germline lookup yields CDR1 MNHEY and CDR2 SVGAGI. This CDR3 comprises 14 residues. CDR3 sequence: CASTSRGVRQPQHF. CDR3 in DNA: TGTGCCAGCACATCCAGGGGGGTCCGTCAGCCCCAGCATTTT.

V and J are TRBV9 and TRBJ1-2; D gene unclear. This CDR3 is 16 amino acids long. CDR1 is SGDLS, CDR2 YYNGEE, per germline. The V gene lost 0 bases and the J gene lost 4 bases, with 16 bases spanning the gap. CDR3 in DNA: TGTGCCAGCAGCGTAGGGAGGGCGGCAGGAGGCTATGGCTACACCTTC. It encodes CASSVGRAAGGYGYTF.

This rearrangement joins TRBV2 to TRBJ2-5; D uncertain. V gave up 4 bases and J gave up 2 bases, with 14 bases separating them. This CDR3 has 15 amino acids. Germline assignment: CDR1 SNHLY and CDR2 FYNNEI. CDR3 sequence (DNA): TGTGCCAGCAGTGGCCCTGGTATGGGACAAGAGACCCAGTACTTC. As protein: CASSGPGMGQETQYF.

The chain joins TRBV6-5 to TRBJ2-2; 8 bases are a match to TRBD1. V trimming: 8 bases; J trimming: 2 bases; junction bases outside the gene matches: 7. The germline V gene encodes CDR1 MNHEY and CDR2 SVGAGI. The CDR3 spans 15 residues. The CDR3 DNA is TGTGCCAGCTCCACCGGGACAGGAAACACCGGGGAGCTGTTTTTT. It codes for CASSTGTGNTGELFF.

J is TRBJ1-2 and V is TRBV19; a weak D match, TRBD1 (5 bases). The CDR3 sequence is 14 residues long. The germline V gene has CDR1 LNHDA and CDR2 SQIVND (reference sequence). V shed 7 bases and J shed 0 bases, with 12 bases lying between them. The CDR3, as DNA: TGTGCCAGTATGGGGGGATTTCCTAACTATGGCTACACCTTC. Amino acids: CASMGGFPNYGYTF.

This clone occurred a few times. The V call is TRBV27, the J call TRBJ2-7; no definite D call. CDR1 MNHEY and CDR2 SMNVEV come from the germline V gene (reference sequence). The CDR3 contains 13 residues. The germline V and J ends were trimmed by 5 bases and 6 bases, with 14 bases remaining between them. The CDR3 spells CASSPEGVSEQYF. The CDR3 DNA is TGTGCCAGCAGTCCAGAAGGTGTTTCCGAGCAGTACTTC.

The genes are TRBV5-5 and TRBJ2-7, with 10 nucleotides matching TRBD1. CDR1 and CDR2 from the germline V gene are SGHKS and YYEKEE (reference sequence). The ends lost 4 bases at V and 4 bases at J; junction bases unmatched: 17. The CDR3 loop spans 18 amino acids. The CDR3 nucleotides read TGTGCCAGCAGCCCGAACCCGGGACAGGGGCGGGCCCTTTACGAGCAGTACTTC. As protein: CASSPNPGQGRALYEQYF.

This clone was seen only once. The chain combines TRBV5-5 with TRBJ2-7; no reliable D call. Germline V gives CDR1 SGHKS, CDR2 YYEKEE (reference sequence). Trimming shortened V by 4 bases and J by 3 bases, and 5 bases separated the two germline ends. The CDR3 has 11 residues. Here the CDR3 reads CASSQDYEQYF. The CDR3 DNA is TGTGCCAGCAGCCAAGACTACGAGCAGTACTTC.

The chain combines TRBV7-8 with TRBJ2-1; D might be TRBD2 (7 bases). This CDR3 is 16 amino acids long. Germline values: CDR1 SGHVS, CDR2 FQNEAQ. V dropped 0 bases and J dropped 6 bases, with 15 bases sitting between them. The CDR3 DNA is TGTGCCAGCAGCTTAGCGTTGGGGGGGGGCCTCAATGAGCAGTTCTTC. It codes for CASSLALGGGLNEQFF.

The V call is TRBV5-1, the J call TRBJ2-3, with D unclear. The germline V and J ends were trimmed by 4 bases and 1 base, with 7 bases remaining between them. Germline V gene lookup returns CDR1 SGHRS and CDR2 YFSETQ. The CDR3 totals 13 residues. CDR3 bases: TGCGCCAGCAGCACCACAGGCACAGATACGCAGTATTTT. Translating it yields CASSTTGTDTQYF.